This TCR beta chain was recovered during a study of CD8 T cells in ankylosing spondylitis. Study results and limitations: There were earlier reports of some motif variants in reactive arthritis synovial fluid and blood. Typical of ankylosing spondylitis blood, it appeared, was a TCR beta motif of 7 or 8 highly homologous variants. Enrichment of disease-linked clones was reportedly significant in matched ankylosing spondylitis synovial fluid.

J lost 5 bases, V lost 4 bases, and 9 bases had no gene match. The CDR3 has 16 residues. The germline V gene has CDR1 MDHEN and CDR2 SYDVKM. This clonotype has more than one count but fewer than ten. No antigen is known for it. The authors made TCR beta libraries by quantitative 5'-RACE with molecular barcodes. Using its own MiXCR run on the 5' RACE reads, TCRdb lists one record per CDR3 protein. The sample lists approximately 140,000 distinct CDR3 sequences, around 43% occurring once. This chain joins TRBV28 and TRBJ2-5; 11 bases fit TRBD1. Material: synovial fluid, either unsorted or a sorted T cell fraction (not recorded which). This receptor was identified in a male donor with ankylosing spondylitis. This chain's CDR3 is CASSSLRTGGMETQYF. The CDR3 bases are TGTGCCAGCAGTTCCCTAAGGACAGGGGGCATGGAGACCCAGTACTTC.